This T cell receptor beta chain was found in a study of technical replicates of blood from several donors. The assay was immunoSEQ multiplex PCR, and TCRdb's table has in-frame clones only and misses some. The sample records 65,000 to 80,000 clones, 95% to 97% being singletons. The CDR3 extends over 14 amino acids. Per the germline V gene, CDR1 is SGHRS and CDR2 is YFSETQ. V was clipped by 1 base and J by 3 bases, with 10 bases between them. The sequence was collected from a human donor in good health. V gene TRBV5-1 combines with J gene TRBJ2-5; tentative D call: TRBD2 (7 bases). The sequenced material came from T cells isolated from PBMCs. CDR3: CASSLRGAEETQYF. The CDR3 DNA is TGCGCCAGCAGCTTGCGGGGGGCGGAAGAGACCCAGTACTTC.